The clone carrying this T cell receptor beta chain was counted only a few times. Its antigen remains unknown. The data derive from a study of OX40 agonist ivuxolimab in advanced cancers. Patients were excluded for autoimmune disease history or systemic immunosuppression. This CDR3 has 12 amino acids. V lost 2 bases to trimming and J lost 4 bases, with 5 bases between them. Germline assignment: CDR1 LNHDA and CDR2 SQIVND (reference sequence). General observations from the study: Normalized T-cell clonal expansion was also low in some nonresponders.

Clones were read by immunoSEQ multiplex PCR, and TCRdb kept only the in-frame ones, dropping some. Seen here are about 77,000 clones, nearly 90% observed once, and the top ten hold approximately 2.3%. This receptor was taken from an adult with an advanced solid tumor such as melanoma, head and neck, liver or kidney cancer. The chain uses TRBV19 and TRBJ1-2; D not resolved. The sequencing here drew on CD4+ or CD8+ T cells sorted from blood, taken in a trial of the OX40 agonist ivuxolimab. The DNA of the CDR3 is TGTGCCAGTAGTATAAGAACCTATGGCTACACCTTC. Translating gives CASSIRTYGYTF.